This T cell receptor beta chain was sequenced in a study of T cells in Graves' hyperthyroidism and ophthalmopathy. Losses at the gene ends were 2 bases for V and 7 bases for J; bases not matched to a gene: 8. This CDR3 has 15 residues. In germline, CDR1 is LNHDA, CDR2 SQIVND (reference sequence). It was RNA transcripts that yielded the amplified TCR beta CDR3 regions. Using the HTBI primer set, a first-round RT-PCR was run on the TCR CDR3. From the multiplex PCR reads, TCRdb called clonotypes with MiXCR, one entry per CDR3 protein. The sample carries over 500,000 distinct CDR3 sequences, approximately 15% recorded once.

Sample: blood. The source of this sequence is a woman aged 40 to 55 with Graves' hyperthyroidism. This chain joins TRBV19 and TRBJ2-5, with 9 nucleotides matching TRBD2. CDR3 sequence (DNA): TGTGCCAGTAGTATACTAGCGGGAAATGTGGGGACCCAGTACTTC. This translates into CASSILAGNVGTQYF.